A selection of T cell receptor beta chains follows, all from one sample in a study of human T cells and chemical hapten exposure. TCRdb ran MiXCR on the RACE reads and lists one entry per CDR3 protein. Of some 82,000 distinct CDR3 sequences in the sample, over 8.5% were seen once. This sample comprised whole blood, obtained in connection with sensitization to the hapten diphenylcyclopropenone (DPC). Receptors were obtained from a woman aged 50 to 65 with alopecia areata. Some clones in this sample may be carry-over from other donors' samples. The CDR3 runs from the conserved cysteine through the conserved F or W. Each record gives: J gene, clone size, V gene, D gene, CDR3 DNA, CDR3 protein. D genes are given only for firm matches. Size is stated for part of the rows, as once, few or many counts, or as a class when the clone is expanded.

j_call: TRBJ1-5; clone_size: many; v_call: TRBV20-1; d_call: TRBD1; cdr3_nt: TGCAGTGCTTCCCAGGGGGCACAGCCCCAGCATTTT; cdr3_aa: CSASQGAQPQHF
j_call: TRBJ2-3; clone_size: -; v_call: TRBV5-6; d_call: -; cdr3_nt: TGTGCCAGCAGCTTGGATCCGACACGCACAGATACGCAGTATTTT; cdr3_aa: CASSLDPTRTDTQYF
j_call: TRBJ2-3; clone_size: -; v_call: TRBV5-1; d_call: TRBD2; cdr3_nt: TGCGCCAGCAGCACCGGGACTAGCGGATACACAGATACGCAGTATTTT; cdr3_aa: CASSTGTSGYTDTQYF
j_call: TRBJ1-1; clone_size: few; v_call: TRBV27; d_call: -; cdr3_nt: TGTGCCAGCAGTCGACACAGGAACACTGAAGCTTTCTTT; cdr3_aa: CASSRHRNTEAFF
j_call: TRBJ2-5; clone_size: -; v_call: TRBV4-2; d_call: -; cdr3_nt: TGTGCCAGCAGCCAAGATCGAGAGACCCAGTACTTC; cdr3_aa: CASSQDRETQYF
j_call: TRBJ1-1; clone_size: many; v_call: TRBV28; d_call: -; cdr3_nt: TGTGCCAGCAGCCTCGGCACTGAAGCTTTCTTT; cdr3_aa: CASSLGTEAFF
j_call: TRBJ2-1; clone_size: -; v_call: TRBV12-3/TRBV12-4; d_call: TRBD2; cdr3_nt: TGTGCCAGCAGTTTAGCTAGCGGGAGTGTTCTGGATGAGCAGTTCTTC; cdr3_aa: CASSLASGSVLDEQFF
j_call: TRBJ1-2; clone_size: many; v_call: TRBV5-8; d_call: TRBD1; cdr3_nt: TGTGCCAGCAGCTTCAACAGGGGTTTAGAGTATGGCTACACCTTC; cdr3_aa: CASSFNRGLEYGYTF
j_call: TRBJ2-7; clone_size: many; v_call: TRBV7-2; d_call: TRBD2; cdr3_nt: TGTGCCAGCAGCCTATCCGAAGCGGGGGAGAGCTCCTACGAGCAGTACTTC; cdr3_aa: CASSLSEAGESSYEQYF
j_call: TRBJ1-4; clone_size: few; v_call: TRBV7-9; d_call: -; cdr3_nt: TGTGCCAGCAGCTTAAGGGGGGCAGGTGAAAAACTGTTTTTT; cdr3_aa: CASSLRGAGEKLFF
j_call: TRBJ2-1; clone_size: few; v_call: TRBV5-6; d_call: TRBD1; cdr3_nt: TGTGCCAGCCGCTACGACAGGGCACCCCACAATGAGCAGTTCTTC; cdr3_aa: CASRYDRAPHNEQFF
j_call: TRBJ2-5; clone_size: many; v_call: TRBV6-5; d_call: TRBD2; cdr3_nt: TGTGCCAGCAGTTACTGGGTAGCGGGGGCCCAAGAGACCCAGTACTTC; cdr3_aa: CASSYWVAGAQETQYF
j_call: TRBJ1-5; clone_size: many; v_call: TRBV3-1; d_call: -; cdr3_nt: TGTGCCAGCAGCCAACAACCGGGACCCAATCAGCCCCAGCATTTT; cdr3_aa: CASSQQPGPNQPQHF
j_call: TRBJ2-3; clone_size: few; v_call: TRBV28; d_call: -; cdr3_nt: TGTGCCAGCAGTTTGCCAATAACAGGGAGGAACACAGATACGCAGTATTTT; cdr3_aa: CASSLPITGRNTDTQYF
j_call: TRBJ1-2; clone_size: few; v_call: TRBV6-1; d_call: -; cdr3_nt: TGTGCCAGCAGTGAAGCGGGCAGGCCGACGCTCTATGGCTACACCTTC; cdr3_aa: CASSEAGRPTLYGYTF
j_call: TRBJ2-7; clone_size: -; v_call: TRBV7-9; d_call: -; cdr3_nt: TGTGCCAGCAGCTCGGGGACACTGAGCTCCTACGAGCAGTACTTC; cdr3_aa: CASSSGTLSSYEQYF
j_call: TRBJ2-1; clone_size: once; v_call: TRBV24-1; d_call: -; cdr3_nt: TGTGCCACCAGTGAAGGCTACCTGGGCTACAATGAGCAGTTCTTC; cdr3_aa: CATSEGYLGYNEQFF
j_call: TRBJ1-5; clone_size: many; v_call: TRBV27; d_call: TRBD1; cdr3_nt: TGTGCCAGCAGTTTATCACAGGGGGCGGATCAGCCCCAGCATTTT; cdr3_aa: CASSLSQGADQPQHF
j_call: TRBJ2-5; clone_size: -; v_call: TRBV7-2; d_call: TRBD2; cdr3_nt: TGTGCCACCCAACTAGCGGGGGCCCCCCAAGAGACCCAGTACTTC; cdr3_aa: CATQLAGAPQETQYF
j_call: TRBJ1-1; clone_size: -; v_call: TRBV7-9; d_call: TRBD1; cdr3_nt: TGTGCCAGCAGCTCAGGGACAGTTGAAGCTTTCTTT; cdr3_aa: CASSSGTVEAFF
j_call: TRBJ2-5; clone_size: -; v_call: TRBV2; d_call: -; cdr3_nt: TGTGCCAGCACAATTCTCGGGGAGACCCAGTACTTC; cdr3_aa: CASTILGETQYF
j_call: TRBJ2-7; clone_size: many; v_call: TRBV28; d_call: -; cdr3_nt: TGTGCCAGCAGTTTAGTAGGGACCTACGAGCAGTACTTC; cdr3_aa: CASSLVGTYEQYF
j_call: TRBJ2-5; clone_size: -; v_call: TRBV12-3/TRBV12-4; d_call: -; cdr3_nt: TGTGCCAGCAGTTTAGTGGCGGAATGGCGAGAGACCCAGTACTTC; cdr3_aa: CASSLVAEWRETQYF
j_call: TRBJ2-7; clone_size: -; v_call: TRBV14; d_call: TRBD2; cdr3_nt: TGTGCCAGCAGCCAAAGGAACGGACTAGCGTCAGCCTACGAGCAGTACTTC; cdr3_aa: CASSQRNGLASAYEQYF
j_call: TRBJ2-1; clone_size: many; v_call: TRBV20-1; d_call: -; cdr3_nt: TGCAGTGCTAGTCGTGGGTTTGGCAATGAGCAGTTCTTC; cdr3_aa: CSASRGFGNEQFF
j_call: TRBJ1-4; clone_size: few; v_call: TRBV13; d_call: TRBD1; cdr3_nt: TGTGCCAGCAGCTTTGCAGGGGGCGCGAATGAAAAACTGTTTTTT; cdr3_aa: CASSFAGGANEKLFF
j_call: TRBJ2-3; clone_size: -; v_call: TRBV20-1; d_call: TRBD1; cdr3_nt: TGCAGTGCTAGAGATCGGACAGGGAGTACAGATACGCAGTATTTT; cdr3_aa: CSARDRTGSTDTQYF
j_call: TRBJ2-1; clone_size: -; v_call: TRBV11-3; d_call: TRBD1; cdr3_nt: TGTGCCAGCAGCCCAGGGGGCCCCTACAATGAGCAGTTCTTC; cdr3_aa: CASSPGGPYNEQFF
j_call: TRBJ1-6; clone_size: many; v_call: TRBV28; d_call: -; cdr3_nt: TGTGCCAGCAGTTTAGCGTCCGATATTTCACCCCTCCACTTT; cdr3_aa: CASSLASDISPLHF
j_call: TRBJ2-1; clone_size: many; v_call: TRBV7-9; d_call: -; cdr3_nt: TGTGCCAGCAGCTTCGGAAGCTCCTACAATGAGCAGTTCTTC; cdr3_aa: CASSFGSSYNEQFF
j_call: TRBJ1-5; clone_size: few; v_call: TRBV7-2; d_call: -; cdr3_nt: TGTGCCAGCAGCTTCTTTGACCAGCCCCAGCATTTT; cdr3_aa: CASSFFDQPQHF
j_call: TRBJ2-1; clone_size: many; v_call: TRBV15; d_call: TRBD2; cdr3_nt: TGTGCCACCAGCAGAGAGGAGGCGGGAGCCTCCCACAATGAGCAGTTCTTC; cdr3_aa: CATSREEAGASHNEQFF
j_call: TRBJ2-7; clone_size: few; v_call: TRBV7-9; d_call: TRBD1; cdr3_nt: TGTGCCAGCAGCCGGGACAGCGTCTACGAGCAGTACTTC; cdr3_aa: CASSRDSVYEQYF
j_call: TRBJ1-2; clone_size: many; v_call: TRBV30; d_call: -; cdr3_nt: TGTGCCGGGGCCCTATATGGCTACACCTTC; cdr3_aa: CAGALYGYTF
j_call: TRBJ1-1; clone_size: many; v_call: TRBV7-9; d_call: -; cdr3_nt: TGTGCCAGCAGCTTAGCGACCGCGCTGAACACTGAAGCTTTCTTT; cdr3_aa: CASSLATALNTEAFF
j_call: TRBJ2-2; clone_size: few; v_call: TRBV7-3; d_call: TRBD1; cdr3_nt: TGTGCCAGCAGCCCCCAGGGGGCGCGGGAGCTGTTTTTT; cdr3_aa: CASSPQGARELFF
j_call: TRBJ2-7; clone_size: many; v_call: TRBV12-3/TRBV12-4; d_call: -; cdr3_nt: TGTGCCAGCAGTCTCCTAGAACGCCACGAGCAGTACTTC; cdr3_aa: CASSLLERHEQYF
j_call: TRBJ1-3; clone_size: many; v_call: TRBV24-1; d_call: -; cdr3_nt: TGTGCCACCTCCCGAGGCTCTGGAAACACCATATATTTT; cdr3_aa: CATSRGSGNTIYF
j_call: TRBJ1-5; clone_size: -; v_call: TRBV19; d_call: -; cdr3_nt: TGTGCCAGTAGCCCAGAGTATAGCAATCAGCCCCAGCATTTT; cdr3_aa: CASSPEYSNQPQHF
j_call: TRBJ2-7; clone_size: many; v_call: TRBV20-1; d_call: TRBD2; cdr3_nt: TGCAGTGCTAGATTCGGGGGGAGCGGACGCCACTACGAGCAGTACTTC; cdr3_aa: CSARFGGSGRHYEQYF
j_call: TRBJ2-4; clone_size: few; v_call: TRBV28; d_call: -; cdr3_nt: TGTGCCAGCAGTTTAAGCCAGTTTGGCAAAAACATTCAGTACTTC; cdr3_aa: CASSLSQFGKNIQYF
j_call: TRBJ2-1; clone_size: -; v_call: TRBV11-2; d_call: TRBD2; cdr3_nt: TGTGCCAGCAGCTTCACTAGCGGGAGGGGTAATGAGCAGTTCTTC; cdr3_aa: CASSFTSGRGNEQFF
j_call: TRBJ2-1; clone_size: many; v_call: TRBV7-2; d_call: TRBD2; cdr3_nt: TGTGCCAGCAGCTTAGCTGGGACTAGCGGGAGAACGAATGAGCAGTTCTTC; cdr3_aa: CASSLAGTSGRTNEQFF
j_call: TRBJ1-5; clone_size: many; v_call: TRBV7-9; d_call: -; cdr3_nt: TGTGCCAGCAGCTTCACCGGGTCCAGCAATCAGCCCCAGCATTTT; cdr3_aa: CASSFTGSSNQPQHF
j_call: TRBJ2-3; clone_size: few; v_call: TRBV27; d_call: -; cdr3_nt: TGTGCCAGCAGTTTATCGAGGGGGAATACGCAGTATTTT; cdr3_aa: CASSLSRGNTQYF
j_call: TRBJ2-2; clone_size: many; v_call: TRBV6-4; d_call: -; cdr3_nt: TGTGCCAGCAGTGAAGGCGGGAACACCGGGGAGCTGTTTTTT; cdr3_aa: CASSEGGNTGELFF
j_call: TRBJ2-7; clone_size: -; v_call: TRBV28; d_call: -; cdr3_nt: TGTGCCAGCAGCTCCACGGGGCTACCTGACTACGAGCAGTACTTC; cdr3_aa: CASSSTGLPDYEQYF
j_call: TRBJ1-4; clone_size: few; v_call: TRBV19; d_call: -; cdr3_nt: TGTGCCAGTAGTAGAACCCACTGGGAGGCAACTAATGAAAAACTGTTTTTT; cdr3_aa: CASSRTHWEATNEKLFF
j_call: TRBJ2-7; clone_size: many; v_call: TRBV4-3; d_call: TRBD1; cdr3_nt: TGCGCCAGCAGCCAAGCGATTGGAACAGGGGGCGGCGAGCAGTACTTC; cdr3_aa: CASSQAIGTGGGEQYF
j_call: TRBJ2-1; clone_size: -; v_call: TRBV3-1; d_call: -; cdr3_nt: TGTGCCAGCAGCCAATTGGTCCGGGACCAGCAGTTCTTC; cdr3_aa: CASSQLVRDQQFF
j_call: TRBJ1-6; clone_size: many; v_call: TRBV7-9; d_call: TRBD1; cdr3_nt: TGTGCCAGCAGCACCGGGACAGCGAATTCACCCCTCCACTTT; cdr3_aa: CASSTGTANSPLHF
j_call: TRBJ1-1; clone_size: few; v_call: TRBV11-3; d_call: -; cdr3_nt: TGTGCCAGCCCCCCGCAAACTGAAGCTTTCTTT; cdr3_aa: CASPPQTEAFF
j_call: TRBJ2-5; clone_size: -; v_call: TRBV12-3/TRBV12-4; d_call: TRBD1; cdr3_nt: TGTGCCAGCAGTCCACGGACAGGGGCGGAGACCCAGTACTTC; cdr3_aa: CASSPRTGAETQYF
j_call: TRBJ2-1; clone_size: -; v_call: TRBV7-2; d_call: -; cdr3_nt: TGTGCCAGCAGTTTTGAAGCGGAAATCTACAATGAGCAGTTCTTC; cdr3_aa: CASSFEAEIYNEQFF